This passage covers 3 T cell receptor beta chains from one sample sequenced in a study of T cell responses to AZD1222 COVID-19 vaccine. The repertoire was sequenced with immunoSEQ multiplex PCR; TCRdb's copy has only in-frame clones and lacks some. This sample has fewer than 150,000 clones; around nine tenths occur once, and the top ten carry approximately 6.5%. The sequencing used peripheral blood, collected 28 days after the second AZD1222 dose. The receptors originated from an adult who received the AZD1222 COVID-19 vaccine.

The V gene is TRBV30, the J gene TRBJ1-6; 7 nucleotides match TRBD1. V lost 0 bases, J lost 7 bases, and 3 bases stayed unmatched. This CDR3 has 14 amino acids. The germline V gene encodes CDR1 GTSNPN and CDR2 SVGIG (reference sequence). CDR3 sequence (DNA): TGTGCCTGGAGTGTAGGGGGCGCAAATTCACCCCTCCACTTT. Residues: CAWSVGGANSPLHF.

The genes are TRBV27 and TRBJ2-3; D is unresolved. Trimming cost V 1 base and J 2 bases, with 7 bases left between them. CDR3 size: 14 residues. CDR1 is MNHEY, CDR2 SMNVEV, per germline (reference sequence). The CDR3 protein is CASSLFGHTDTQYF. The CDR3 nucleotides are TGTGCCAGCAGTTTATTCGGCCACACAGATACGCAGTATTTT.

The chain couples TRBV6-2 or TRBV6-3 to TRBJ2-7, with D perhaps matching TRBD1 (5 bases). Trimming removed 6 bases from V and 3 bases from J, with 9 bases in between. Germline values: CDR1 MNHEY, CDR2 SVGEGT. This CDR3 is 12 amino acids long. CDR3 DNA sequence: TGTGCCAGCAGCGACAGAATCTACGAGCAGTACTTC. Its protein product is CASSDRIYEQYF.